The entry below describes one T cell receptor (beta chain). As originally analysed: Amplification of reference gene primers provided the estimated nucleated cell counts. TCRdb keeps only in-frame clones here, not all; method: immunoSEQ multiplex PCR. V and J calls plus clone size are reproduced from that table; the DNA served to infer D and trimming. The sample has under 200,000 clones, roughly 85% seen once. The sample comes from a study of blood T cell repertoires in COVID-19. About the study: The United States, Italy and Spain provided the acute and convalescent COVID-19 samples. The cDNA or gDNA used as material had been derived from T cells, B-cell-depleted T cells, or PBMCs.

Sequenced material: peripheral blood. This TCR derives from an elderly woman with acute or convalescent COVID-19.

The CDR3 nucleotides read TGCGCCAGCAGTTTGGACAGGGGCCAGGAAAAACTGTTTTTT. Amino acid sequence: CASSLDRGQEKLFF. The chain carries TRBV10-2 and TRBJ1-4; 9 positions agree with TRBD1. The CDR3 spans 14 residues. Germline V gives CDR1 WSHSY, CDR2 SAAADI. The trim removed 5 bases at V and 8 bases at J, leaving 6 bases unmatched.